This T cell receptor (beta chain) was sequenced for a study of response to subunit inactivated influenza vaccine. This clonotype was seen more than once but under ten times. Its specificity is not known. Study observations and caveats: Every seasonal influenza vaccination brings in few new T cells, the authors suggested.

Using its own MiXCR run on the RT-PCR reads, TCRdb lists one record per CDR3 protein. Of roughly 760,000 distinct CDR3 sequences in the sample, about 20% were seen once. The length of the CDR3 is 15 residues. Trimming cost V 2 bases and J 2 bases, with 14 bases left between them. Per the germline V gene, CDR1 is SGHRS and CDR2 is YFSETQ. Here the sequenced sample was PBMCs from blood, taken around 5 days after vaccination. The rearrangement links TRBV5-1 to TRBJ2-7; the D gene could be TRBD1 or TRBD2 (5 bases each). The sequence was obtained from a middle-aged man who received an inactivated influenza vaccine. The DNA for the CDR3 is TGCGCCAGCAGCTTAACCGGGACCAATACCTACGAGCAGTACTTC. Its protein is CASSLTGTNTYEQYF.